This is a list of T cell receptor beta chains from one sample in a study of regulatory T cells in long-lasting Graves disease. MiXCR, applied by TCRdb to the multiplex PCR reads, yields one record per CDR3 protein. This sample has 680,000 or so distinct CDR3 sequences; under 20% occur once, and the top ten carry 15% to 20%. This sample also belongs to another study, concerning T cells in Graves' hyperthyroidism and ophthalmopathy.

Sequenced here: peripheral blood mononuclear cells (PBMCs), sampled at new diagnosis, from a patient treated with antithyroid drugs. These receptors were taken from a woman aged 25 to 39 with Graves disease. Both conserved end residues are part of each CDR3. Each record gives: V gene, J gene, CDR3 length, CDR3 protein.

TRBV2,TRBJ1-4,14,CASSDVTQGGELFF
TRBV3-1,TRBJ1-2,17,CASSQDWASGRNYGYTF
TRBV28,TRBJ1-5,12,CASRQGDRPQHF
TRBV19,TRBJ1-2,15,CASTDPQGSVYGYTF
TRBV6-1,TRBJ1-1,13,CASKRVSNTEAFF
TRBV2,TRBJ2-1,15,CASSQRRGIDNEQFF
TRBV29-1,TRBJ2-5,12,CSVERNQETQYF
TRBV27,TRBJ1-1,18,CASRPPGQEIYPNTEAFF
TRBV7-9,TRBJ1-6,18,CASSFSPAGTGFYSPLHF
TRBV27,TRBJ2-5,12,CASSNGGETQYF
TRBV19,TRBJ2-1,15,CASSIVRLDRNEQFF
TRBV14,TRBJ2-7,14,CASSQGSSRDEQYF
TRBV5-4,TRBJ2-5,13,CASSGWGGETQYF
TRBV28,TRBJ1-5,16,CASSLPRDRGEQPQHF
TRBV12-3/TRBV12-4,TRBJ2-7,13,CASSYQGQGEQYF
TRBV28,TRBJ1-2,15,CASISTGFLPYGYTF
TRBV18,TRBJ2-3,15,CASSPQNKGLDTQYF
TRBV5-1,TRBJ2-3,16,CASSPIAGQSTDTQYF
TRBV29-1,TRBJ1-3,14,CSAGESVSGNTIYF
TRBV15,TRBJ1-4,12,CATSRSGAELFF
TRBV28,TRBJ1-3,13,CASRHDSGNTIYF
TRBV24-1,TRBJ1-5,13,CATSESPGTPQHF
TRBV28,TRBJ1-2,15,CASSLGGPGDYGYTF